The entry that follows covers one TCR beta chain sequence. This specimen comes from a study of T cell changes during pregnancy in multiple sclerosis. Repertoires were generated with immunoSEQ multiplex PCR, while TCRdb's copy carries only in-frame clones and drops some. The sample carries more than 40,000 clones, 91% recorded once. The V gene's germline CDR1 is MNHNY and CDR2 SVGAGI (reference sequence). This CDR3 comprises 16 residues. Trimming removed 2 bases from V and 6 bases from J; junction bases left unmatched: 9. The clonotype originates from a female donor with multiple sclerosis, enrolled in a pregnancy study. The specimen comprised CD8+ T cells from peripheral blood mononuclear cells, sampled after pregnancy. The chain joins TRBV6-6 to TRBJ2-3; TRBD2 matches 9 bases. This chain's CDR3 is CASSYLAGGITDTQYF. In DNA, the CDR3 is TGTGCCAGCAGTTACCTGGCGGGAGGGATTACTGATACGCAGTATTTT.